A selection of T cell receptor beta chains follows, all from one sample in a study of beta chain features in type 1 diabetes. Data came from immunoSEQ multiplex PCR; TCRdb stores just in-frame clones and leaves some out. The table has roughly 500,000 clones, about an eighth seen once. Source material: naive CD4+ T cells from blood. These receptors were taken from a woman between 18 and 30 years old in good health. The CDR3 runs from the conserved cysteine through the conserved F or W. The D gene is left open where the match is weak. The size field is filled for only some rows; it gives once, few, many or a size class.

len	v_gene	abundance	j_gene	d_gene	CDR3nt	CDR3aa
10	TRBV2	-	TRBJ2-1	-	TGTGCCAGCAGTGTCGTGGAGCAGTTCTTC	CASSVVEQFF
11	TRBV4-3	-	TRBJ2-1	-	TGCGCCAGCAGCCAAAAGAATGAGCAGTTCTTC	CASSQKNEQFF
14	TRBV9	few	TRBJ2-3	-	TGTGCCAGCAGCCCACGGGATTACACAGATACGCAGTATTTT	CASSPRDYTDTQYF
16	TRBV7-2	-	TRBJ2-3	-	TGTGCCAGCAGCCCGCTCCGGGGGCTGAACACAGATACGCAGTATTTT	CASSPLRGLNTDTQYF
15	TRBV14	many	TRBJ2-1	TRBD1	TGTGCCAGCAGCCAGAGACAGGGGTACGTCGGTGAGCAGTTCTTC	CASSQRQGYVGEQFF
8	TRBV7-9	few	TRBJ1-1	-	TGTGCCAGCAGCTTGACTTTCTTT	CASSLTFF
14	TRBV27	-	TRBJ2-5	TRBD2	TGTGCCAGCAGAGTCACCCGGGGGGGAGAGACCCAGTACTTC	CASRVTRGGETQYF
15	TRBV30	-	TRBJ1-1	-	TGTGCCTGGAAACCAGACACGGGTTGGGGCACTGAAGCTTTCTTT	CAWKPDTGWGTEAFF
18	TRBV15	-	TRBJ1-1	-	TGTGCCACCAGCAGAGATGGGGCGCTACGCAGGGTACGCACTGAAGCTTTCTTT	CATSRDGALRRVRTEAFF
10	TRBV29-1	few	TRBJ2-7	TRBD1	TGCAGCGGCCGCCGGGACAGGCAGTACTTC	CSGRRDRQYF
14	TRBV10-3	-	TRBJ1-6	-	TGTGCCATCATGGGTGACAGAGATAATTCACCCCTCCACTTT	CAIMGDRDNSPLHF
18	TRBV18	-	TRBJ2-4	TRBD1	TGTGCCAGCTCCCGCACAGGGGGCGCCGAGGTCAATGGGAACATTCAGTACTTC	CASSRTGGAEVNGNIQYF
15	TRBV23-1	many	TRBJ2-3	-	TGCGCCAGCACCCTCCGGGACAAAGGCACAGATACGCAGTATTTT	CASTLRDKGTDTQYF
15	TRBV5-1	-	TRBJ2-3	-	TGCGCCAGCAGCTTGGAGGCGGGGAGCACAGATACGCAGTATTTT	CASSLEAGSTDTQYF
13	TRBV28	-	TRBJ1-1	-	TGTGCCAGCAGTTTATACCACAACACTGAAGCTTTCTTT	CASSLYHNTEAFF
15	TRBV9	few	TRBJ1-2	-	TGTGCCAGCAGCGTACAAGAGGGGGGTGGCTATGGCTACACCTTC	CASSVQEGGGYGYTF
16	TRBV10-3	few	TRBJ2-7	TRBD2	TGTGCCATCAGTGGGCTAGCGGGAGGGCCCGCCTACGAGCAGTACTTC	CAISGLAGGPAYEQYF
14	TRBV28	-	TRBJ2-5	-	TGTGCCAGCACCATCACGGGGGCGATTGAGACCCAGTACTTC	CASTITGAIETQYF
15	TRBV4-2	few	TRBJ2-7	TRBD2	TGTGCCAGCAGCCATACACTAGCGGGAGGTAACGAGCAGTACTTC	CASSHTLAGGNEQYF
12	TRBV28	few	TRBJ1-2	-	TGTGCCAGCACTTGGGGGACCCATGGCTACACCTTC	CASTWGTHGYTF
14	TRBV30	few	TRBJ1-1	-	TGTGCCTGGAACCGGGGATCTAGGAACACTGAAGCTTTCTTT	CAWNRGSRNTEAFF
14	TRBV18	few	TRBJ2-2	-	TGTGCCAGCTCACTATTAAAAGACACCGGGGAGCTGTTTTTT	CASSLLKDTGELFF
15	TRBV7-9	few	TRBJ2-2	TRBD2	TGTGCCAGCAGTCGGACTAGCGGGAACACCGGGGAGCTGTTTTTT	CASSRTSGNTGELFF
16	TRBV11-1	-	TRBJ2-3	-	TGTGCCAGCAGCTTAGGGGTAGCGGCATCCACAGATACGCAGTATTTT	CASSLGVAASTDTQYF
12	TRBV15	few	TRBJ2-5	-	TGTGCCACCTCAACTGTCCGAGAGACCCAGTACTTC	CATSTVRETQYF
13	TRBV29-1	-	TRBJ2-2	TRBD1	TGCAGCGCGGGACAGACAAACACCGGGGAGCTGTTTTTT	CSAGQTNTGELFF
15	TRBV7-2	-	TRBJ2-3	TRBD2	TGTGCCAGCAGCGCCCAGTGGCTAGCGGGAACTACGCAGTATTTT	CASSAQWLAGTTQYF
15	TRBV5-4	-	TRBJ1-1	TRBD1	TGTGCCAGCAGCTCCCGGGACAGGGTGAACACTGAAGCTTTCTTT	CASSSRDRVNTEAFF
17	TRBV15	-	TRBJ2-4	-	TGTGCCACCAGCAGAGAGCGGCGGGGGCTAGCCAAAAACATTCAGTACTTC	CATSRERRGLAKNIQYF
13	TRBV18	-	TRBJ2-5	-	TGTGCCAGCTCACCAGATCGGGGGGAGACCCAGTACTTC	CASSPDRGETQYF
14	TRBV5-1	few	TRBJ2-5	TRBD2	TGCGCCATCAACCCAGCGGGGAATCAAGAGACCCAGTACTTC	CAINPAGNQETQYF
12	TRBV30	-	TRBJ2-7	TRBD2	TGTGCCAGCCTACTAGCGGGAGGCGAGCAGTACTTC	CASLLAGGEQYF
15	TRBV2	-	TRBJ2-1	TRBD1	TGTGCCAGCAGTCTTCAGGGGGCGCCCTACAATGAGCAGTTCTTC	CASSLQGAPYNEQFF
13	TRBV5-1	few	TRBJ2-7	TRBD1	TGCGCCAGCAGGCCCGGGACAGGCGTCGAGCAGTACTTC	CASRPGTGVEQYF
12	TRBV11-2	-	TRBJ2-1	-	TGTGCCAGCAGCTTGGTCCACAATGAGCAGTTCTTC	CASSLVHNEQFF
14	TRBV30	-	TRBJ2-4	-	TGTGCCTGGGCCAGGGGGGTAGCCAAAAACATTCAGTACTTC	CAWARGVAKNIQYF
15	TRBV5-4	few	TRBJ2-6	-	TGTGCCAGCAGCCCTCCGAGTTCTGGGGCCAACGTCCTGACTTTC	CASSPPSSGANVLTF
17	TRBV27	once	TRBJ1-5	-	TGTGCCAGCAGTCTTAACGGCCGGGGCCGCACGGCCCAGCCCCAGCATTTT	CASSLNGRGRTAQPQHF
12	TRBV28	few	TRBJ2-1	-	TGTGCCAGCAGTTTACAGGGAACCTGGGAGTTCTTC	CASSLQGTWEFF
14	TRBV9	-	TRBJ2-3	-	TGTGCCAGCAGCGATATGCGGAGCACAGATACGCAGTATTTT	CASSDMRSTDTQYF
16	TRBV7-9	-	TRBJ2-5	-	TGTGCCAGCAGCTTAAGCTGGGAATGGCGGAAAGAGACCCAGTACTTC	CASSLSWEWRKETQYF
16	TRBV19	-	TRBJ2-1	TRBD2	TGTGCCAGTAACCCCGAGCGGGATGGGTCCTACAATGAGCAGTTCTTC	CASNPERDGSYNEQFF
12	TRBV7-9	-	TRBJ1-1	-	TGTGCCAGCAGGGACGGGAACACTGAAGCTTTCTTT	CASRDGNTEAFF
17	TRBV4-1	-	TRBJ2-1	-	TGCGCCAGCAGCCAAGATCGGGGCATGGACTCCTACAATGAGCAGTTCTTC	CASSQDRGMDSYNEQFF
14	TRBV6-6	few	TRBJ2-1	-	TGTGCCAGCAGTTACAGGGGGGACTACAATGAGCAGTTCTTC	CASSYRGDYNEQFF
11	TRBV7-9	-	TRBJ2-1	-	TGTGCCAGCAGCTTAGAGGGTGAGCAGTTCTTC	CASSLEGEQFF
14	TRBV28	-	TRBJ2-1	TRBD1	TGTGCCAGCAGTCCCCCGGGACAGTACAATGAGCAGTTCTTC	CASSPPGQYNEQFF
15	TRBV6-4	few	TRBJ2-7	TRBD2	TGTGCCAGCAGTGTCGAAGCGGGGAGCTCCTACGAGCAGTACTTC	CASSVEAGSSYEQYF
11	TRBV13	many	TRBJ2-1	-	TGTGCCAGCAGCTATTACAATGAGCAGTTCTTC	CASSYYNEQFF
16	TRBV30	many	TRBJ2-3	-	TGTGCCTGGGCCCCCTGGGCCCAAAGGGAGGCAGATACGCAGTATTTT	CAWAPWAQREADTQYF
16	TRBV7-9	-	TRBJ2-2	-	TGTGCCAGCAGCTTAGGCACCCAATCGAACACCGGGGAGCTGTTTTTT	CASSLGTQSNTGELFF
15	TRBV7-2	few	TRBJ2-1	TRBD2	TGTGCCAGCAGCCCCCTTAGCGGGGGGAGCTATGAGCAGTTCTTC	CASSPLSGGSYEQFF